This entry is about one TCR beta chain. Its antigen remains undetermined. No base quality values were provided; no much bigger clone lies one nucleotide off. The CDR3 regions of human TCRbeta chains were analyzed by immunosequencing. The paper's processing steps were these. Repertoire TCRs were matched against a reference library of SARS-CoV-2-specific TCRs generated with the MIRA antigen-specificity platform. Breadth was defined as the fraction of unique TCRs that were SARS-CoV-2-associated, and depth was defined as the fraction of total T cells that were SARS-CoV-2-associated. Using the MIRA data, each spike-specific TCR was assigned both to the spike region to which the TCR was reactive and to a CD4 or CD8 class. Log10-transformed breadth and depth values were compared by one-way ANOVA with Sidak's multiple comparisons tests. The immuneACCESS repertoire file appears here via TCRdb, limited to in-frame rearrangements. These files lack a portion of the clones; in checked studies, under half of the deficit traces to unresolved V genes, and the cause of the others is not known. V and J calls and clone size are copied from that table; D and trimming were computed from the DNA. This sample gives approximately 150,000 clones in total; 90% of them show up just once. The ten biggest clones cover approximately 3% of the sample.

The source of the sample is a study of T cell responses to AZD1222 COVID-19 vaccine (dated by TCRdb to the early 2020s). Background on the whole study: AZD1222 recipients with second doses at about 4 weeks or about 12 weeks were pooled, because spike-specific TCR depth and breadth did not differ between schedules. A total of 233 trial participants underwent TCR sequencing, of whom approximately 210 received two doses of AZD1222 and about 25 received two doses of the MenACWY control vaccine. Trial participants were enrolled by age into 18-55, 56-69 and 70-plus year subgroups, with about 150, 28 and 57 TCR-sequenced participants respectively.

In the paper's terms, the time point label means: baseline before first vaccination. Samples from vaccinated people were obtained from the UK trials COV001 and COV002, which included a single-blind randomized controlled phase 2/3 trial of AZD1222 (ChAdOx1 nCoV-19) in healthy adults. For TCRbeta chain sequencing, PBMC samples from trial participants were taken at day 0 and at day 28 after the second dose. Findings and caveats that apply to the study as a whole: Participants were mostly white British and included more females than males, and it was suggested by the authors that clonal diversity may have been underestimated. Reportedly, close to half of the unique spike-specific TCRs recognized epitopes lying outside the regions that are mutated in the B.1.351 and B.1.1.7 variants. Because no day 14 peak-response samples were available, repertoires were characterized only after the peak T cell response. In the small 56-69-year group, the increase in depth fell short of significance, most likely because of low power. Conclusions about previously exposed vaccinees are limited because only 5 or 6 AZD1222 recipients were SARS-CoV-2 seropositive at baseline. The whole spike protein was spanned by vaccine-associated CD4 TCRs, and dominant responses were seen in regions 160-218 and 743-854. Spike-specific TCR breadth and depth rose significantly after two AZD1222 doses compared with day 0 and with MenACWY recipients.

The CDR3 numbers 16 residues from cysteine through phenylalanine. The CDR3 DNA has 48 bases and is translated from base 1. V lost 3 bases and J lost 4 bases; the stretch between them is 16 bases long. Per the germline V gene, SNHLY is the CDR1 and FYNNEI is the CDR2. The starting material was peripheral blood, obtained on day 0 of AZD1222 vaccination. The sequence came from an adult in good health. Rearrangement joined TRBV2 to TRBJ1-3, with the D segment identity uncertain. This receptor carries the CDR3 CASSDQRSFSGNTIYF. The DNA sequence is given as TGTGCCAGCAGTGATCAGAGAAGCTTTTCCGGAAACACCATATATTTT.